This T cell receptor (beta chain) is drawn from a study of blood T cells in healthy people across ages (dated by TCRdb to about 2015). The study in broad terms: Template switching captured roughly one uniquely barcoded TCR beta cDNA molecule per two T cells in model experiments. Age-related changes in TCR beta repertoire diversity were measured in the study by deep sequencing normalized with unique cDNA molecular identifiers. Four age groups were formed from the donors: young (average approximately 15 years), middle-aged (around 40), aged (62) and long-lived (around 80). To avoid experimental bias, donors of different ages were distributed randomly across sequencing lanes. Using the same blood draw, the study looked at two additional independent replicas of 1 million unique cDNA reads for two donors, one aged 18 to 29 and the other aged 80 or older. Points the paper makes about the study in general: The CMV infection status of donors was not known, potentially confounding age-related changes in expanded clonotypes. As age increased, observed TCR beta diversity per million T cells dropped in a roughly linear way, and a significant reduction was already evident by age around 41. Bulk unsorted PBMC profiling prevented conclusive comparison of naive and antigen-experienced compartments. Compared with the aged group, the long-lived group had more naive CD4+ T cells, fewer expanded clones and increased TCR diversity, suggesting age selection. There was a strong correlation between observed TCR beta diversity and the percentage of naive T cells measured by flow cytometry. Estimates of total diversity from one million sequenced T cells were regarded as lower bounds and underestimates.

The CDR3 measures 16 amino acids from cysteine to phenylalanine. Kept here is only the CDR3 DNA, which spans 48 bases and is read in frame from base 1. CDR1 SGHTA and CDR2 FQGNSA were looked up in the germline V gene. Trimming removed 0 bases from V and 2 bases from J, leaving 13 bases between the germline ends. The library was obtained by 5' RACE. The data were produced on an Illumina HiSeq 2500. The second PCR ran for roughly 7 to 12 cycles and used a J-beta primer mix along with a sample-barcoded 5' primer. A unique molecular identifier was introduced onto each TCR beta cDNA molecule by a template-switch 5' adaptor carrying 12 random nucleotides. Each sample yielded at least 2.5 million CDR3-containing paired-end reads. First-strand cDNA was synthesized from all RNA with the Mint cDNA synthesis kit, primed by a TRBC-specific oligonucleotide. After uracil-DNA glycosylase treatment, a first 18-cycle PCR used universal primers M1SS and BC2_uni_R on all cDNA. The published analysis was carried out like this. Normalization of each sample was performed by random selection of 1 million high-quality reads, each carrying a distinct molecular identifier. Reads sharing molecular identifiers were discarded rather than binned into consensus sequences. CDR3 identification, clonotype clustering and error correction used MiTCR with a Q25 quality threshold and the strictest error-elimination algorithm. A nonparametric unseen species model with Euler transformation was used to estimate lower-bound total TCR beta diversity. TCRdb's own reprocessing of the public reads used fastp at Q25 and MiXCR and kept productive beta chains. All rows with the same CDR3 protein become a single entry with the most common DNA and genes. The V and J calls and clone size come from TCRdb's table, not from the authors' own analysis. Here the sample has roughly 680,000 distinct CDR3 sequences; roughly half occur a single time. The ten largest clones add up to 13% of the sample.

On this clonotype: Its antigen is currently not known. Per-base quality was not reported, and no clone a single base away is much larger than it.

Donors were 30 to 45 systemically healthy Caucasian individuals from Russia aged roughly 6 to 90 years. Each donor gave ten milliliters of peripheral blood, drawn into EDTA-treated Vacutainer tubes. Ficoll-Paque density-gradient centrifugation was used to isolate PBMCs, with at least 6 million obtained per sample. Trizol reagent was used to extract total RNA from PBMCs, with at least 5.5 micrograms per sample. Naive CD45RAhigh/CD27high T cell percentages were measured by flow cytometry on a PBMC aliquot from every donor. The sequence came from a woman aged 80 or over in good health. The chain employs TRBV7-2 and TRBJ2-5; the D segment may tentatively be TRBD1 or TRBD2, each giving 5 matched bases. Input material: blood. The nucleotide sequence is given as TGTGCCAGCAGCTTAGCCACCGGGGCCGGGCAAGAGACCCAGTACTTC. Translation gives CASSLATGAGQETQYF.